These 4 T cell receptor beta chains were sequenced from one sample in a study of shared clonotypes between healthy human individuals (dated by TCRdb to 2018 to 2020). Library generation was performed with the immunoSEQ multiplex PCR assay. The source is immuneACCESS, and TCRdb retained only in-frame sequences with V and J called. Part of the clones is not carried over; for the studies checked, unresolved V genes explain less than half of this, and the remainder is unexplained. This sample is represented by 2 million to 2.5 million clones; 85% to 95% of them were singletons. Together, the top ten hold about 0.39% of the sample. The sample consisted of naive CD4+ T cells from PBMCs. Per the publication, the cell subset or site label means: CD45RA+ positively selected. The receptors were sampled from a man between 18 and 35 years old in good health. Some clones in this sample may be carry-over from other donors' samples.

This clone has more than one count but fewer than ten. V and J are TRBV15 and TRBJ1-1, with 8 nucleotides matching TRBD1. The CDR3 is 17 amino acids. CDR1 and CDR2 (germline): LNHNV, YYDKDF (reference sequence). Trimming at V came to 3 bases and at J to 5 bases, leaving 14 bases not matched to a gene. CDR3 sequence: CATSSGRQGSGRTEAFF. The CDR3 DNA reads as TGTGCCACCAGCAGCGGAAGACAGGGGTCGGGAAGAACTGAAGCTTTCTTT.

The chain joins TRBV5-1 to TRBJ1-1; 7 nucleotides match TRBD1. This CDR3 has 14 residues. The V and J ends lost 2 bases and 4 bases, in that order; junction bases with no gene match: 5. Germline lookup yields CDR1 SGHRS and CDR2 YFSETQ. In DNA form, the CDR3 reads TGCGCCAGCAGCTTTCAGGGGGTTGGCACTGAAGCTTTCTTT. As protein: CASSFQGVGTEAFF.

The chain employs TRBV28 and TRBJ1-1; no definite D call. The V gene's germline CDR1 is MDHEN and CDR2 SYDVKM. The CDR3 consists of 14 residues. V lost 7 bases to trimming and J lost 6 bases, with 18 bases between them. The CDR3, as DNA: TGTGCCAGCACCCCTAGTGGCGGCGGGCCTGAAGCTTTCTTT. Translation gives CASTPSGGGPEAFF.

This clone was found once. The junction does not match germline at one end; this may be a read error. This sample also contains other DNA sequences that code for the same CDR3. V usage is TRBV7-3 and J usage is TRBJ2-2, with D perhaps TRBD1 (5 bases). Germline-derived CDR1 and CDR2 are SGHTA and FQGTGA. This CDR3 contains 12 residues. The CDR3 region is CASSLDTGELFF. CDR3 coding DNA: TGTGCCAGCAGCTTGGACACGGGGGAGCTGTTTTTT.